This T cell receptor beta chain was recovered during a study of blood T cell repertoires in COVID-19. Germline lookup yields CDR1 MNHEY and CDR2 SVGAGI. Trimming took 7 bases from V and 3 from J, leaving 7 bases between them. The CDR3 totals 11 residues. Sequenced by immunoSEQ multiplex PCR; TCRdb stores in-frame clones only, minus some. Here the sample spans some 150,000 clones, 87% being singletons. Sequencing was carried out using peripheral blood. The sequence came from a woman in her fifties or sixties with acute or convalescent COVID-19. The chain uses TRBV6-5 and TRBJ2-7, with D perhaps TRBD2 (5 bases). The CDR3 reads CASTRGYEQYF. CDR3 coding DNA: TGTGCCAGCACCCGGGGCTACGAGCAGTACTTC.